Sequencing of this T cell receptor beta chain was carried out in a study of blood T cell repertoires in COVID-19. About the research overall: The origin of the acute and convalescent COVID-19 samples was the United States, Italy and Spain. Sources were T cells, B-cell-depleted T cells, or PBMCs; the material itself was cDNA or gDNA.

The authors' processing: The authors estimated nucleated cell counts from reference gene primer amplification. The assay was immunoSEQ multiplex PCR, and TCRdb's table has in-frame clones only and misses some. The D gene and trimming were derived from the DNA, and the V and J assignments and clone size from that table. The table shows 380,000 or so clones, with about 89% occurring only once. CDR3 length: 16 amino acids. Germline-derived CDR1 and CDR2 are LGHNA and YNFKEQ. The V and J ends lost 3 bases and 5 bases respectively, with 20 bases between them. The rearrangement uses TRBV4-2 and TRBJ2-7; D remains unclear. The sequence derives from a man in his forties or fifties with acute or convalescent COVID-19. Source material: peripheral blood. CDR3 DNA sequence: TGTGCCAGCAGCCAGGAACTCGGGTCTCAAGCCCACGAGCAGTACTTC. Translated, it gives CASSQELGSQAHEQYF.